The clone carrying this T cell receptor beta chain was detected a few times. Germline V gene sequence: CDR1 SGHDT, CDR2 YYEEEE. V was cut by 3 bases and J by 3 bases, with 10 bases left in between. This CDR3 region has 13 residues. After constant-region reverse-primer amplification, full-length variable regions underwent semi-nested PCR with Nested Universal Primer A. One entry per CDR3 protein results from TCRdb running MiXCR on the 5' RACE reads. Of around 57,000 distinct CDR3 sequences listed, about 28% are singletons. Source material: tumor-infiltrating memory CD4+ T cells sorted from the breast tumor. Subset of the sample: memory CD4+ T cells, CD4+CD45RO+CD25-. The TCR sequence derives from a female donor with breast cancer. This chain joins TRBV5-6 and TRBJ2-7; possibly TRBD1 or TRBD2 for D (5 bases each). The CDR3 DNA follows: TGTGCCAGCAGCTGGGGGTCGGTCTACGAGCAGTACTTC. Translation: CASSWGSVYEQYF.